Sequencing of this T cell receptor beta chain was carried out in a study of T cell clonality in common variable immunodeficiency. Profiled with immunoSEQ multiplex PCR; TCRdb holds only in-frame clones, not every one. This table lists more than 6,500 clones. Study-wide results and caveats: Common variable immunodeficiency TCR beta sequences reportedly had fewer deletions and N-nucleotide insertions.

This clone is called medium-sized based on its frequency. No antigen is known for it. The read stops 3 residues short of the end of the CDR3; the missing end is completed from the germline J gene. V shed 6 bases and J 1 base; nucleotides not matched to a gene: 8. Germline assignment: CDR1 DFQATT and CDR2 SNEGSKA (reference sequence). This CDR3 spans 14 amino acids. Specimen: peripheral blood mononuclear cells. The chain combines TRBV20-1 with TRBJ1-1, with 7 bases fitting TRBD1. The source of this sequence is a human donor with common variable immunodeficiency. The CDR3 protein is CSARQGLGNTEAFF. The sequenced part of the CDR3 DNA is TGCAGTGCCCGACAGGGTCTAGGGAACACTGAA.